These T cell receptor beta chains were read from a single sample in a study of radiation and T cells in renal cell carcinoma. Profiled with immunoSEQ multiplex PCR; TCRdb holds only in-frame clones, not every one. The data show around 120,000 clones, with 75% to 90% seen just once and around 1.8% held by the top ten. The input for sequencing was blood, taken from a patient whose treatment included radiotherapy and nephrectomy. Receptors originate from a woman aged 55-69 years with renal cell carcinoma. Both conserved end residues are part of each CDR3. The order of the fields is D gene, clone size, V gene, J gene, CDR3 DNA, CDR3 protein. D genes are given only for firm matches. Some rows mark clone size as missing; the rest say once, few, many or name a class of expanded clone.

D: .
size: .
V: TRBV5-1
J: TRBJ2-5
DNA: TGCGCCAGCAGGAGTAGGGAAGGTCACGAGACCCAGTACTTC
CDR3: CASRSREGHETQYF

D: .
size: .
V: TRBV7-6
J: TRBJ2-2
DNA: TGTGCCAGCAGCTTAGTGGACAACACCGGGGAGCTGTTTTTT
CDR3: CASSLVDNTGELFF

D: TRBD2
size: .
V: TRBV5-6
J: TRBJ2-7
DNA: TGTGCCAGCAGCTTGGCCTGGGGGGAGGGCCTACGGGAGCAGTACTTC
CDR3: CASSLAWGEGLREQYF

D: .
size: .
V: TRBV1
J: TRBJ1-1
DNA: TGCACCAGCAGCCAATTATACTGGACAGGGGAAGAAAACACTGAAGCTTTCTTT
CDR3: CTSSQLYWTGEENTEAFF

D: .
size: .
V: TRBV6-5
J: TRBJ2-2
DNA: TGTGCCAGCAGTCAAATGGACACCGGGGAGCTGTTTTTT
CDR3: CASSQMDTGELFF

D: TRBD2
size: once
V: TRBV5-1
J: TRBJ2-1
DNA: TGCGCCAGCAAGCGGGGCCTGGGGTCCTACAATGAGCAGTTCTTC
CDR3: CASKRGLGSYNEQFF

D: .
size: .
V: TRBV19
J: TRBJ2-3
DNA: TGTGCCAGTAGATACGTTAGGGGGAGTACAGATACGCAGTATTTT
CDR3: CASRYVRGSTDTQYF

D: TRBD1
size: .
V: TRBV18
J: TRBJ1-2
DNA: TGTGCCAGCTCACCAGCGGACAGGGGGAGCGGCTACACCTTC
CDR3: CASSPADRGSGYTF

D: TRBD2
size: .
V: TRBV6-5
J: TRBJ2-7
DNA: TGTGCCAGCAGCTCTGCGGGGGACCAGTACTTC
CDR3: CASSSAGDQYF

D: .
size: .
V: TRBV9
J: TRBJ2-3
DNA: TGTGCCAGCAGCGTAGTGGCAGGGGGGACAGATACGCAGTATTTT
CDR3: CASSVVAGGTDTQYF

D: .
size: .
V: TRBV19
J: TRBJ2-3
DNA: TGTGCCAGTAGTATACGAACTAGCACAGATACGCAGTATTTT
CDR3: CASSIRTSTDTQYF

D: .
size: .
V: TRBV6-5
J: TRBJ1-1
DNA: TGTGCCAGCAGTTATACTGGGACTGGTACTGAAGCTTTCTTT
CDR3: CASSYTGTGTEAFF

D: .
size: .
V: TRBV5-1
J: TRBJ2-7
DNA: TGCGCCAGCAGCGCCTCGACCTCGGGGATCGCCTACGAGCAGTACTTC
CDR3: CASSASTSGIAYEQYF

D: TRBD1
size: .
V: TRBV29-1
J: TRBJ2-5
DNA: TGCAGCGTGGCTAAGGGGACAGGTCAAGAGACCCAGTACTTC
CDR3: CSVAKGTGQETQYF

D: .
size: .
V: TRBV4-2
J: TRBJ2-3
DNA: TGTGCCAGGGGGGGGCGGCCCACAGATACGCAGTATTTT
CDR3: CARGGRPTDTQYF

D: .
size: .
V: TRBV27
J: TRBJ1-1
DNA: TGTGCCAGCCTGACAGGATATGAAGCTTTCTTT
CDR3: CASLTGYEAFF

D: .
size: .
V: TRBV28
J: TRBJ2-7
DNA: TGTGCCAGCAGTTCCAGGAATCCCTACGAGCAGTACTTC
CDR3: CASSSRNPYEQYF

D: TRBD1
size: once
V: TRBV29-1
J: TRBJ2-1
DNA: TGCAGCGTTGATATCGCTGGACAGGGTAACAATGAGCAGTTCTTC
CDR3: CSVDIAGQGNNEQFF

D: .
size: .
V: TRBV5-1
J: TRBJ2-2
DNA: TGCGCCAGCAGCTTGGGTGGGACGAACACCGGGGAGCTGTTTTTT
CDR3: CASSLGGTNTGELFF

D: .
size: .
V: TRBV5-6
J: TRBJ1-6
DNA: TGTGCCAGCAGTTTGGGCCCACGGGGGAATTCACCCCTCCACTTT
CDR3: CASSLGPRGNSPLHF

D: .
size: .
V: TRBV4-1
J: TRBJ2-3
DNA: TGCGCCAGCAGCCAAGAAGGGGCAGGGGGAGGGGGGACTAGCACAGATACGCAGTATTTT
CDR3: CASSQEGAGGGGTSTDTQYF

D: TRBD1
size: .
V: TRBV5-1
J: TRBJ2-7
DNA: TGCGCCAGCAGCTTGGGACCGGGACAGGGGTTCTACGAGCAGTACTTC
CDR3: CASSLGPGQGFYEQYF

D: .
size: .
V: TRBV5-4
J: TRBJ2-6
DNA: TGTGCCAGCAGCTTGGGTGGGGTTGGGGCCAACGTCCTGACTTTC
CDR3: CASSLGGVGANVLTF

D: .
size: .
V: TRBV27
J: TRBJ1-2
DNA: TGTGCCAGCAGTTTATCCCCAGCCTTCCGGACACAATTATATGGCTACACCTTC
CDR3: CASSLSPAFRTQLYGYTF

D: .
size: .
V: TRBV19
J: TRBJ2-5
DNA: TGTGCCAGTAGTATTAACAGGTTGAGGCAAGAGACCCAGTACTTC
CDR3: CASSINRLRQETQYF

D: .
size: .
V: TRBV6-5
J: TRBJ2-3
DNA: TGTGCCAGCAGTTCTTCCCGGCGTACAGATACGCAGTATTTT
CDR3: CASSSSRRTDTQYF

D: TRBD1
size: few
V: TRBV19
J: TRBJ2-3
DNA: TGTGCCAGTAGGCCCACGGGACAGGAGGCTAGGAATACGCAGTATTTT
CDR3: CASRPTGQEARNTQYF

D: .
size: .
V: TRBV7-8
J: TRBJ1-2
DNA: TGTGCCAGCAGCTTAGGTGCGGAAGGAAACCCCTATGGCTACACCTTC
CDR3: CASSLGAEGNPYGYTF

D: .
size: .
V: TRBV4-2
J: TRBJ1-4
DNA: TGTGCCACCCAGAATAATGAAAAACTGTTTTTT
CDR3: CATQNNEKLFF

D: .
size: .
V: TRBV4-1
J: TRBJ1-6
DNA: TGCGCCAGCAGCCAGATACCGTCCTCCTATAATTCACCCCTCCACTTT
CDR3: CASSQIPSSYNSPLHF

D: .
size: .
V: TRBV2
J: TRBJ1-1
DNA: TGTGCCAGCGTCCATCGGGACGGCGGCACTGAAGCTTTCTTT
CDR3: CASVHRDGGTEAFF

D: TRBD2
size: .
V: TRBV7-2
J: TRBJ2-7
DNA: TGTGCCAGCAGCTCCAGGTCGGGGGGGCTTTACGAGCAGTACTTC
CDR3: CASSSRSGGLYEQYF

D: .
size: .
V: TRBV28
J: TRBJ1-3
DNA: TGTGCCAGCAGTTGGGGGGCGGGAAACACCATATATTTT
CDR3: CASSWGAGNTIYF

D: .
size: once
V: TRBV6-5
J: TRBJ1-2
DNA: TGTGCCAGCAGGAATTTAATTGGCTACACCTTC
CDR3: CASRNLIGYTF

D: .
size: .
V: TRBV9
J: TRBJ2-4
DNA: TGTGCCAGCAGCGTAGCGGGGGGCGACAAAAATATTCAGTACTTC
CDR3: CASSVAGGDKNIQYF

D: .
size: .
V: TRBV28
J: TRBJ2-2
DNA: TGTGCCAGCAGTTTTAGGACAGAAGCCGGGGAGCTGTTTTTT
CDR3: CASSFRTEAGELFF

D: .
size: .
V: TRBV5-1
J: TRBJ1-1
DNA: TGCGCCAGCAGCGCCGGGGACCCTTACACTGAAGCTTTCTTT
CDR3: CASSAGDPYTEAFF

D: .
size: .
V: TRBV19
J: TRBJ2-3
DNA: TGTGCCAGTACTCCGGATTATAGCACAGATACGCAGTATTTT
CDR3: CASTPDYSTDTQYF

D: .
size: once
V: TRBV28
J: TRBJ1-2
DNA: TGTGCCAGCAGTTTTCCCACGGGAGGCAACTATGGCTACACCTTC
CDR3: CASSFPTGGNYGYTF

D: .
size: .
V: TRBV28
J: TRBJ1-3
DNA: TGTGCCAGCAGTGTTGACAGCCTTCGAAACACCATATATTTT
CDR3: CASSVDSLRNTIYF

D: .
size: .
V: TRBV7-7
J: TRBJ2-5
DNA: TGTGCTAGCAGCTTAGCGGAGGGACGGGCCGGAGGAGAGACCCAGTACTTC
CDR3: CASSLAEGRAGGETQYF

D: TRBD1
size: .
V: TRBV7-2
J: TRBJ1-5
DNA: TGTGCCAGCAGCTCCCCAGGGGGGTATCAGCCCCAGCATTTT
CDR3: CASSSPGGYQPQHF

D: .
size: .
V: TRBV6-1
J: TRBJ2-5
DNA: TGTGCCAGCAGAGGTGACCCTGGGACGACCCAGTACTTC
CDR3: CASRGDPGTTQYF

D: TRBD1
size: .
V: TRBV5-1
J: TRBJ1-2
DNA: TGCGCCAGCAGCTCGAGGACAGGGAAGGGGTATGGCTACACCTTC
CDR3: CASSSRTGKGYGYTF

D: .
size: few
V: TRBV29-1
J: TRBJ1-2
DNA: TGCAGCGTTGTGGGGGGGCCGTATGGCTACACCTTC
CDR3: CSVVGGPYGYTF

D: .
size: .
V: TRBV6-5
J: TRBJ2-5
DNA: TGTGCCAGCAGTTACTCAGAGACCCAGTACTTC
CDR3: CASSYSETQYF

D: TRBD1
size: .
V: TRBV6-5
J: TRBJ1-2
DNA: TGTGCCAGCAGTAGACAGGGAGTTAACTATGGCTACACCTTC
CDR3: CASSRQGVNYGYTF

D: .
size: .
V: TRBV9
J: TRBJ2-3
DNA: TGTGCCAGCAGCCCATTCCATGCCACAGATACGCAGTATTTT
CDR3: CASSPFHATDTQYF

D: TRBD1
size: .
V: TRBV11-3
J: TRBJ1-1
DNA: TGTGCCAGCAGCCCGGACAGGTTCACTGAAGCTTTCTTT
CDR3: CASSPDRFTEAFF

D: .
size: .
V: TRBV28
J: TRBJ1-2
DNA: TGTGCCACCGCTACAGGGAACTATGGCTACACCTTC
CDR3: CATATGNYGYTF

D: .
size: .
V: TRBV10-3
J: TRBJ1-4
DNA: TGTGCCATCAGTGAGGTAAATGAAAAACTGTTTTTT
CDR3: CAISEVNEKLFF

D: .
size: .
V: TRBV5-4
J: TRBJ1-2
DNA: TGTGCCAGCAGCTTGACAGGGTTAGGTGGCTACACCTTC
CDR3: CASSLTGLGGYTF

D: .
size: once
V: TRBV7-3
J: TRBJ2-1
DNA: TGTGCCAGCAGCTTGGCCCCGACAGCTGGATACAATGAGCAGTTCTTC
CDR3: CASSLAPTAGYNEQFF

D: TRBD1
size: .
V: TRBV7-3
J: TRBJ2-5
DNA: TGTGCCAGCAGCTTGGGGACAGCACAAGAGACCCAGTACTTC
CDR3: CASSLGTAQETQYF

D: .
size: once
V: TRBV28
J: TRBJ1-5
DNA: TGTGCCAGCAGTTTGCCCCGGGGTCAGGGGAATCAGCCCCAGCATTTT
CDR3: CASSLPRGQGNQPQHF

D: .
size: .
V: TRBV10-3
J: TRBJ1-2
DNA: TGTGCCATCACCGGTTCGACAGCCCCAAACCTTAGGTATGGCTACACCTTC
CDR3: CAITGSTAPNLRYGYTF

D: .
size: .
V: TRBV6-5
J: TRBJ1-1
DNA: TGTGCCAGCAGTTACGGACAGAGGAACACTGAAGCTTTCTTT
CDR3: CASSYGQRNTEAFF

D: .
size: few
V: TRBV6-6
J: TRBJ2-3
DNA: TGTGCCAGCAGTTACTACGGTAGCACAGATACGCAGTATTTT
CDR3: CASSYYGSTDTQYF

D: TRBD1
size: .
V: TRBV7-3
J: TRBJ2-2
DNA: TGTGCCAGCAGCTATAAACAGGGGGTCGGCGGGGAGCTGTTTTTT
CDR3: CASSYKQGVGGELFF